The present T cell receptor beta chain was sequenced within a study of CD8+ T cells in alopecia areata. Study conclusions and caveats: In scalp and blood during tofacitinib, many expanded lesional clones persisted. Scalp specimens additionally yield sequences from normal skin's resident alphabeta T cells. Relative to mice, TCR sharing across patients was less clear, a difference possibly HLA-related.

Treatment denoted: oral pan-JAK inhibitor, 5-10 mg twice daily. Note on this clone: The antigen remains unidentified.

J lost 8 bases, V lost 6 bases, and 15 bases had no gene match. Germline V gene sequence: CDR1 SGHAT, CDR2 FQNNGV. The CDR3 is made up of 15 amino acids. RNA, once extracted, was reverse transcribed into cDNA for use as the sequencing template. Profiling relied on immunoSEQ multiplex PCR, and the TCRdb table lists in-frame clones only, not all of them. Of 200,000 to 250,000 clones in the sample, roughly two fifths were seen once. The genes are TRBV11-2 and TRBJ2-5; TRBD2 matches at 7 bases. Source: CD4+ T cells sorted from blood, taken at approximately week 31, from a patient treated with tofacitinib. This TCR derives from a human donor with alopecia areata. CDR3 sequence: CASRSPREPQVTQYF. CDR3 DNA sequence: TGTGCCAGCAGGAGTCCGCGGGAGCCCCAAGTTACCCAGTACTTC.